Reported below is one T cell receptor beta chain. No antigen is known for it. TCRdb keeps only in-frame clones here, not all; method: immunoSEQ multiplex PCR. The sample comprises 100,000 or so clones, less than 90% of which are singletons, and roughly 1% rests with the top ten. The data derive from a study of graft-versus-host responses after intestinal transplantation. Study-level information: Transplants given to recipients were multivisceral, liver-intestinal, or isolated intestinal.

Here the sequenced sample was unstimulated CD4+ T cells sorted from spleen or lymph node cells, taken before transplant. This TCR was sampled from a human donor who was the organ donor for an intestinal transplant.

In nucleotides, the CDR3 is TGCGCCAGCAGCCAAGATCAGGCGGTTGGGGGAGCTTTCTTT. Translating it yields CASSQDQAVGGAFF. The V and J genes are TRBV4-1 and TRBJ1-1, with D perhaps matching TRBD1 (5 bases). V lost 0 bases and J 10 bases, leaving 15 bases between the germline ends. CDR1 is MGHRA, CDR2 YSYEKL, per germline. The CDR3 is 14 amino acids.